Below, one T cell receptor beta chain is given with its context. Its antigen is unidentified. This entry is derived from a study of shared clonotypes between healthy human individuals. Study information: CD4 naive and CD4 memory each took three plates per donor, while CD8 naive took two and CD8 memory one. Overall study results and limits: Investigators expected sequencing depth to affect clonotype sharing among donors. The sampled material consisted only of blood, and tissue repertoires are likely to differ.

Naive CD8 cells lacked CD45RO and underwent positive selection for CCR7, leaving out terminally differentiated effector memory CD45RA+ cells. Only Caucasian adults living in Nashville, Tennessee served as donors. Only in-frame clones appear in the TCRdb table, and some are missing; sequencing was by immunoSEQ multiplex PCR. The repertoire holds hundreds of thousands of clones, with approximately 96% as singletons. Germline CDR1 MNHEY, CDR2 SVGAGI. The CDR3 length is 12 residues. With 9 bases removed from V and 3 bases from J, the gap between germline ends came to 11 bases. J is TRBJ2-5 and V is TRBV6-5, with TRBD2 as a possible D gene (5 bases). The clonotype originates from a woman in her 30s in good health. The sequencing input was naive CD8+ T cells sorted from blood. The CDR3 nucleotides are TGTGCCAGGTCCGAGGGCAAAGAGACCCAGTACTTC. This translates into CARSEGKETQYF.